Presented here are 8 T cell receptor beta chains from one specimen sequenced in a study of cytomegalovirus exposure and HLA in healthy donors. The study ran its PCR with 60 Vbeta and 13 Jbeta primers. Only in-frame clones appear in the TCRdb table, and some are missing; sequencing was by immunoSEQ multiplex PCR. The data hold approximately 130,000 clones, with about three quarters observed a single time. The material sequenced was PBMCs. Receptors originate from a man aged 45-65 years in good health and CMV-seropositive.

This clone occurred a few times. The chain carries TRBV7-2 and TRBJ1-2; D is undetermined. V lost 5 bases to trimming and J lost 7 bases, with 8 bases between them. Germline CDR1 and CDR2: SGHTA and FQGNSA. CDR3 length equals 11 residues. Here the CDR3 DNA reads TGTGCCAGCAGCCTCAGGTTTGGCTACACCTTC. Residues: CASSLRFGYTF.

This clone has just a few counts. The chain couples TRBV2 to TRBJ1-2, with a possible D match to TRBD1 (5 bases). The V gene's germline CDR1 is SNHLY and CDR2 FYNNEI. The CDR3 is made up of 12 amino acids. V was shortened by 3 bases and J by 8 bases, with 10 bases between the two germline ends. Here the CDR3 reads CASSEQGRGYTF. CDR3 DNA: TGTGCCAGCAGTGAGCAGGGCCGGGGCTACACCTTC.

J is TRBJ2-1 and V is TRBV5-5, with D maybe TRBD2 (6 bases). V was shortened by 4 bases and J by 4 bases, with 12 bases between the two germline ends. Germline V CDR1 and CDR2: SGHKS, YYEKEE (reference sequence). The CDR3 loop spans 14 amino acids. CDR3 amino acids: CASSPGTLYNEQFF. The CDR3 DNA reads TGTGCCAGCAGCCCCGGGACTCTATACAATGAGCAGTTCTTC.

This chain links TRBV6-1 with TRBJ2-1; 9 bases map to TRBD2. The junction had 6 bases not matched to a gene; V was cut back by 1 base and J by 8 bases. Per germline, CDR1 MNHNS and CDR2 SASEGT. The CDR3 sequence is 15 residues long. This chain's CDR3 is CASSEGSGRFDEQFF. CDR3 nucleotide sequence: TGTGCCAGCAGTGAAGGTAGCGGGAGATTCGATGAGCAGTTCTTC.

The V call is TRBV15, the J call TRBJ1-5; D may be TRBD1 (5 bases). Trimming took off 1 base at V and 7 bases at J, with 14 bases between the two ends. Germline assignment: CDR1 LNHNV and CDR2 YYDKDF (reference sequence). There are 15 residues in the CDR3. CDR3 nucleotide sequence: TGTGCCACCAGCAGAGGCAGGACATCCCAGCAGCCCCAGCATTTT. Translated: CATSRGRTSQQPQHF. Full variable domain (missing parts from reference TRBV15 and TRBJ1-5): DAMVIQNPRYQVTQFGKPVTLSCSQTLNHNVMYWYQQKSSQAPKLLFHYYDKDFNNEADTPDNFQSRRPNTSFCFLDIRSPGLGDTAMYLCATSRGRTSQQPQHFGDGTRLSIL.

The rearrangement uses TRBV4-1 and TRBJ1-5; D ambiguous. CDR3 length equals 14 residues. Germline CDR1 MGHRA, CDR2 YSYEKL. Trimming took off 0 bases at V and 2 bases at J, with 5 bases between the two ends. DNA for the CDR3: TGCGCCAGCAGCCAAGAGAGGGGCAATCAGCCCCAGCATTTT. The encoded protein is CASSQERGNQPQHF.

The chain links TRBV19 to TRBJ2-3; 8 bases agree with TRBD2. Trimming took 6 bases from V and 5 from J; bases not matched to a gene: 10. The CDR3 consists of 15 residues. CDR1 and CDR2 (germline): LNHDA, SQIVND (reference sequence). The CDR3 spells CASRPGLGGVDTQYF. The CDR3 coding sequence is TGTGCCAGTAGGCCGGGGCTCGGGGGGGTAGATACGCAGTATTTT.

About this clone itself: Additional DNA sequences in this sample encode the identical CDR3. V is TRBV19 and J is TRBJ1-5; 11 bases are a match to TRBD1. Trimming took 6 bases from V and 5 from J; bases not matched to a gene: 6. Germline values: CDR1 LNHDA, CDR2 SQIVND (reference sequence). This CDR3 comprises 15 residues. CDR3 sequence reads: CASRRDRGGDQPQHF. The CDR3, as DNA: TGTGCCAGTAGGAGGGACAGGGGGGGAGATCAGCCCCAGCATTTT.